This T cell receptor (beta chain) stems from a study of T cell responses to AZD1222 COVID-19 vaccine. The study, taken as a whole, reports: Recipients of AZD1222 seropositive at baseline numbered only 6 or 7. Clonal diversity was possibly underestimated; the donors were predominantly white British and more often female. Spike regions recognized by vaccine-associated CD4 TCRs spanned the protein, led by 160-218 and 743-854.

This clone has a handful of counts. Its target is not known. Germline assignment: CDR1 SGHRS and CDR2 YFSETQ. The CDR3 length is 17 residues. V shed 0 bases and J 4 bases; nucleotides not matched to a gene: 8. Assay used: immunoSEQ multiplex PCR; TCRdb lists only in-frame clones, some missing. The sample lists around 190,000 clones, 90% to 95% occurring once. The V call is TRBV5-1, the J call TRBJ2-2, with TRBD2 matching over 8 bases. The receptor's source is an adult who received the AZD1222 COVID-19 vaccine. The source was peripheral blood, collected 28 days after the second AZD1222 dose. The CDR3 is CASSLEPGGPSTGELFF. Written as DNA, the CDR3 is TGCGCCAGCAGCTTGGAGCCGGGAGGGCCATCCACCGGGGAGCTGTTTTTT. Drawing the rest from reference TRBV5-1 and TRBJ2-2, the complete variable domain is KAGVTQTPRYLIKTRGQQVTLSCSPISGHRSVSWYQQTPGQGLQFLFEYFSETQRNKGNFPGRFSGRQFSNSRSEMNVSTLELGDSALYLCASSLEPGGPSTGELFFGEGSRLTVL.